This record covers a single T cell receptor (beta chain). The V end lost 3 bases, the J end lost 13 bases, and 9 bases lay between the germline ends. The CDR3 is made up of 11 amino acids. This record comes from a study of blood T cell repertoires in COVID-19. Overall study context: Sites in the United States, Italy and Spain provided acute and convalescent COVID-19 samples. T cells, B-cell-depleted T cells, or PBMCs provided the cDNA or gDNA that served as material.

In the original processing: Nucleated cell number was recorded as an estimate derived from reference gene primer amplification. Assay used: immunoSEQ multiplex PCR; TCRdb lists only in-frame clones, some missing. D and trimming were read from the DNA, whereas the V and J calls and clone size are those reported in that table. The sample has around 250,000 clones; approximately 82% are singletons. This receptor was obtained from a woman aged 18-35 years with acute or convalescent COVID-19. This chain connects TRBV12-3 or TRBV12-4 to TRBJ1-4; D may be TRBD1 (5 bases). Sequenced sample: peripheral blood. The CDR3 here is CASSLNRILFF. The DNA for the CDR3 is TGTGCCAGCAGTTTGAACAGGATACTGTTTTTT.